These T cell receptor beta chains were read from a single sample in a study of T cell responses to AZD1222 COVID-19 vaccine. Assay used: immunoSEQ multiplex PCR; TCRdb lists only in-frame clones, some missing. The sample contains around 99,000 clones, approximately 86% of which appear only once. Specimen: peripheral blood, collected on day 0 of AZD1222 vaccination. The source of these receptors is an adult in good health. Both conserved end residues are part of each CDR3. Each record gives: J gene, V gene, D gene, clone size, CDR3 DNA, CDR3 protein. A D gene is named only where the DNA matches it firmly. A clone size is listed for some rows: how often the clone was seen (once, few, many), or a class if it is expanded.

>TRBJ2-7|TRBV30|.|.
TGTGCCTGGAGTGGGGGGACCGTGACCTACGAGCAGTACTTC
CAWSGGTVTYEQYF
>TRBJ2-5|TRBV5-4|TRBD1|once
TGTGCCAGCAGCATTCGACAGGGGGCAGAGACCCAGTACTTC
CASSIRQGAETQYF
>TRBJ1-3|TRBV28|.|.
TGTGCCAGCAGTTTTTTGTTTGGCAGCCAGACTAAAGACTCTGGAAACACCATATATTTT
CASSFLFGSQTKDSGNTIYF
>TRBJ1-2|TRBV25-1|TRBD1|once
TGTGCCAGCAGTGATTATGGGACAGGGAGGTTTCATGGCTACACCTTC
CASSDYGTGRFHGYTF
>TRBJ2-3|TRBV7-2|.|.
TGTGCCAGCAGCTTAGACGAGGGCATAAGGCTCACACATACGCAGTATTTT
CASSLDEGIRLTHTQYF
>TRBJ2-7|TRBV28|.|.
TGTGCCAGCAGTCTTGTAGGTTACGAGCAGTACTTC
CASSLVGYEQYF
>TRBJ2-3|TRBV3-1/TRBV3-2|.|.
TGTGCCAGCAGCCAAGATATGGCAGATACGCAGTATTTT
CASSQDMADTQYF
>TRBJ1-6|TRBV2|.|.
TGTGCCAGCACCTGGGCTCAGGGTGGTAATTCACCCCTCCACTTT
CASTWAQGGNSPLHF
>TRBJ1-6|TRBV15|TRBD1|.
TGTGCCACCAGCAGAGTTAAGACAGGGGCCAGTTATAATTCACCCCTCCACTTT
CATSRVKTGASYNSPLHF
>TRBJ1-2|TRBV3-1/TRBV3-2|.|.
TGTGCCAGCAGCCAACTCATGCTCTATGGCTACACCTTC
CASSQLMLYGYTF
>TRBJ1-1|TRBV5-1|.|few
TGCGCCAGCAGTCCCGCGGGGCTCGGGATAAGGGACACTGAAGCTTTCTTT
CASSPAGLGIRDTEAFF
>TRBJ1-5|TRBV2|.|.
TGTGCCAGCAGTGGGAAGGAACCACAGCCCCAGCATTTT
CASSGKEPQPQHF
>TRBJ2-3|TRBV19|.|.
TGTGCCAGTAGTCACCGGGGGATGTCCACAGATACGCAGTATTTT
CASSHRGMSTDTQYF
>TRBJ1-2|TRBV7-2|TRBD1|.
TGTGCCAGCAGCTTAGGAACAGGGGGCCACTATGGCTACACCTTC
CASSLGTGGHYGYTF
>TRBJ2-7|TRBV19|.|.
TGTGCCAGTAGTAGGGACCGACGGTTGGAGCAGTACTTC
CASSRDRRLEQYF
>TRBJ2-5|TRBV5-1|.|.
TGCGCCAGCAGCACGGGACACGCTGAGGAGACCCAGTACTTC
CASSTGHAEETQYF
>TRBJ1-2|TRBV2|.|.
TGTGCCAGCAGTGCGCTGTTGTCCGGCTATGGCTACACCTTC
CASSALLSGYGYTF
>TRBJ2-3|TRBV11-2|.|.
TGTGCCAGCAGCTCCCAGGGGGGCCGAGATACGCAGTATTTT
CASSSQGGRDTQYF
>TRBJ1-6|TRBV6-5|.|.
TGTGCCAGCACCGGGGGGTTGCTTTTATCACCCCTCCACTTT
CASTGGLLLSPLHF
>TRBJ2-6|TRBV14|.|.
TGTGCCAGCAGCCGACCGGGCCTAAGGACTGGGGCCAACGTCCTGACTTTC
CASSRPGLRTGANVLTF
>TRBJ2-2|TRBV4-1|.|.
TGCGCCAGCAGCCAAGGGGATGCCAGGGTCGCTCCGAACACCGGGGAGCTGTTTTTT
CASSQGDARVAPNTGELFF
>TRBJ2-2|TRBV5-4|.|once
TGTGCCAGCAGTGGGCCTAAAACCTCGAACACCGGGGAGCTGTTTTTT
CASSGPKTSNTGELFF
>TRBJ1-3|TRBV19|.|.
TGTGCCAGTCTCGAGGGGGGAAGCTCTGGAAACACCATATATTTT
CASLEGGSSGNTIYF
>TRBJ2-5|TRBV19|TRBD1|.
TGTGCCAGTAGGGACGGAGAAGGGACAGGGACACTCTCTGGACAAGAGACCCAGTACTTC
CASRDGEGTGTLSGQETQYF
>TRBJ1-1|TRBV28|.|.
TGTGCCAGCAGTTTTGGGGGGACTGAAGCTTTCTTT
CASSFGGTEAFF
>TRBJ2-1|TRBV5-5|TRBD2|.
TGTGCCAGCAGCAAGACTAGCGGGGGGAGCTATGAGCAGTTCTTC
CASSKTSGGSYEQFF
>TRBJ1-1|TRBV19|TRBD1|.
TGTGCCAGTAGCAAAACAGGGGGCGCTTACTCCCAAGCTTTCTTT
CASSKTGGAYSQAFF
>TRBJ2-2|TRBV4-3|.|.
TGCGCCAGCAGCCAACAGCCCGGAGGGGCGCGCACCGGGGAGCTGTTTTTT
CASSQQPGGARTGELFF
>TRBJ2-3|TRBV6-4|TRBD1|.
TGTGCCAGCAGTGAGGGACAGGCCGCCACAGATACGCAGTATTTT
CASSEGQAATDTQYF
>TRBJ1-5|TRBV7-8|.|.
TGTGCCAGCACCAGGACGGAGCTCAATCAGCCCCAGCATTTT
CASTRTELNQPQHF
>TRBJ2-3|TRBV19|TRBD2|.
TGTGCCAGTAGCTACGGGGGGGGTACGGATACGCAGTATTTT
CASSYGGGTDTQYF
>TRBJ1-6|TRBV10-3|.|.
TGTGCCATCAGTTTACAGGGATCGAAGTCACCCCTCCACTTT
CAISLQGSKSPLHF
>TRBJ2-7|TRBV10-2|TRBD2|few
TGCGCCAGCAGTGATACTAGCGACTTCTACGAGCAGTACTTC
CASSDTSDFYEQYF
>TRBJ2-7|TRBV5-5|TRBD2|.
TGTGCCAGCAGCTCCGGGCGGGGGGCACCATCCTACGAGCAGTACTTC
CASSSGRGAPSYEQYF
>TRBJ1-4|TRBV9|.|.
TGTGCCAGCAGCGTAGGGGGAGGGGATGAAAAACTGTTTTTT
CASSVGGGDEKLFF
>TRBJ2-7|TRBV27|TRBD1|few
TGTGCCAGCAGTAAAGACAGGGACTACGAGCAGTACTTC
CASSKDRDYEQYF
>TRBJ2-7|TRBV4-2|TRBD1|few
TGTGCCAGCAGCTTGGACAGGGGAGAGCAGTACTTC
CASSLDRGEQYF
>TRBJ2-5|TRBV18|.|.
TGTGCCAGCTCACCACCAGGAGAGACCCAGTACTTC
CASSPPGETQYF
>TRBJ1-2|TRBV7-2|.|.
TGTGCCAGCAGTTTCAGGGAAGACTGGGATGGCTACACCTTC
CASSFREDWDGYTF
>TRBJ2-7|TRBV4-1|TRBD1|.
TGCGCCAGCAGCCAAGGAGACAGGGGCGGCGAGCAGTACTTC
CASSQGDRGGEQYF
>TRBJ1-5|TRBV27|TRBD1|.
TGTGCCAGCAGTCCCTCGGGACAGGCGATTTATAGCAATCAGCCCCAGCATTTT
CASSPSGQAIYSNQPQHF
>TRBJ2-7|TRBV18|.|.
TGTGCCAGCTCGGACACAGGATTCTCCTACGAGCAGTACTTC
CASSDTGFSYEQYF
>TRBJ1-2|TRBV30|.|.
TGTGCCTGGGCACAGGGATACTATGGCTACACCTTC
CAWAQGYYGYTF
>TRBJ2-2|TRBV5-4|TRBD1|few
TGTGCCAGCAGCTCGCAGGGGGCCGGGACCGGGGAGCTGTTTTTT
CASSSQGAGTGELFF
>TRBJ1-6|TRBV6-2/TRBV6-3|.|.
TGTGCCAGCAGTCGGGGGGGGCTTATTTCACCCCTCCACTTT
CASSRGGLISPLHF
>TRBJ1-1|TRBV29-1|.|.
TGCAGCGTTGGATGGTCGGGGCTGAAGGCTGAAGCTTTCTTT
CSVGWSGLKAEAFF
>TRBJ2-3|TRBV9|TRBD2|.
TGTGCCAGCAGCCTTAGCCCGGGACTAGCGGCAGATACGCAGTATTTT
CASSLSPGLAADTQYF
>TRBJ1-1|TRBV2|.|.
TGTGCCAGCAAGTCCGGGCGGGGGTCTCACACTGAAGCTTTCTTT
CASKSGRGSHTEAFF
>TRBJ2-7|TRBV19|TRBD1|.
TGTGCCAGTAGTATAGAACAGGGGGCCTACGAGCAGTACTTC
CASSIEQGAYEQYF